This is a list of T cell receptor beta chains from one sample in a study of cytomegalovirus exposure and HLA in healthy donors. Produced via immunoSEQ multiplex PCR; TCRdb's table is partial and in-frame only. The sample includes some 110,000 clones, roughly 76% of them seen just once. Source material: PBMCs. The receptors were gathered from a man in his thirties or forties in good health and CMV-seronegative. CDR3s include the opening cysteine and the closing phenylalanine or tryptophan. The order of the fields is clone size, J gene, D gene, V gene, CDR3 protein, CDR3 DNA. The D gene is left open where the match is weak. Not every row has a clone size; where given, it reads once, few, many or a size class.

abundance: NA
j_gene: TRBJ2-2
d_gene: TRBD1
v_gene: TRBV5-1
CDR3aa: CASSLRQGRNTGELFF
CDR3nt: TGCGCCAGCAGCTTAAGACAGGGGAGGAACACCGGGGAGCTGTTTTTT

abundance: NA
j_gene: TRBJ2-3
d_gene: NA
v_gene: TRBV7-6
CDR3aa: CASSLEGFQGNFPDTQYF
CDR3nt: TGTGCCAGCAGCTTAGAAGGTTTCCAGGGGAACTTCCCAGATACGCAGTATTTT

abundance: once
j_gene: TRBJ1-5
d_gene: NA
v_gene: TRBV6-1
CDR3aa: CASSEPGPGQPQHF
CDR3nt: TGTGCCAGCAGTGAACCCGGTCCGGGGCAGCCCCAGCATTTT

abundance: NA
j_gene: TRBJ2-3
d_gene: NA
v_gene: TRBV7-7
CDR3aa: CASSFISTDTQYF
CDR3nt: TGTGCCAGCAGCTTCATTAGCACAGATACGCAGTATTTT

abundance: NA
j_gene: TRBJ1-5
d_gene: NA
v_gene: TRBV28
CDR3aa: CASRLLGNQPQHF
CDR3nt: TGTGCCAGCAGACTATTGGGTAATCAGCCCCAGCATTTT

abundance: NA
j_gene: TRBJ2-1
d_gene: TRBD2
v_gene: TRBV7-8
CDR3aa: CASSLVGLAGGPLNEQFF
CDR3nt: TGTGCCAGCAGCTTAGTGGGACTAGCGGGGGGGCCCCTCAATGAGCAGTTCTTC

abundance: NA
j_gene: TRBJ1-1
d_gene: NA
v_gene: TRBV2
CDR3aa: CASSEGVRNTEAFF
CDR3nt: TGTGCCAGCAGTGAAGGCGTAAGGAACACTGAAGCTTTCTTT

abundance: once
j_gene: TRBJ1-4
d_gene: TRBD1
v_gene: TRBV6-6
CDR3aa: CASRLGQEGEKLFF
CDR3nt: TGTGCCAGCAGACTCGGACAGGAGGGGGAAAAACTGTTTTTT

abundance: NA
j_gene: TRBJ1-1
d_gene: TRBD1
v_gene: TRBV9
CDR3aa: CASSATGVVTEAFF
CDR3nt: TGTGCCAGCAGCGCGACAGGGGTGGTCACTGAAGCTTTCTTT

abundance: NA
j_gene: TRBJ1-2
d_gene: NA
v_gene: TRBV15
CDR3aa: CATSSALGGTNYGYTF
CDR3nt: TGTGCCACCAGCAGTGCCCTGGGGGGTACCAACTATGGCTACACCTTC

abundance: once
j_gene: TRBJ2-7
d_gene: TRBD1
v_gene: TRBV2
CDR3aa: CASSEGQGPEQYF
CDR3nt: TGTGCCAGCAGTGAGGGACAGGGGCCTGAGCAGTACTTC

abundance: once
j_gene: TRBJ1-5
d_gene: NA
v_gene: TRBV7-9
CDR3aa: CASSLGGGQPQHF
CDR3nt: TGTGCCAGCAGCTTAGGGGGAGGGCAGCCCCAGCATTTT

abundance: NA
j_gene: TRBJ2-4
d_gene: NA
v_gene: TRBV2
CDR3aa: CASSDWQGKNIQYF
CDR3nt: TGTGCCAGCAGTGATTGGCAGGGAAAAAACATTCAGTACTTC

abundance: NA
j_gene: TRBJ1-1
d_gene: NA
v_gene: TRBV5-5
CDR3aa: CASSLVPSLQKDSEAFF
CDR3nt: TGTGCCAGCAGCTTGGTCCCCTCGTTACAGAAGGACTCTGAAGCTTTCTTT

abundance: NA
j_gene: TRBJ2-3
d_gene: NA
v_gene: TRBV7-8
CDR3aa: CASSLVDFADTQYF
CDR3nt: TGTGCCAGCAGCTTGGTAGATTTTGCCGATACGCAGTATTTT

abundance: NA
j_gene: TRBJ1-2
d_gene: NA
v_gene: TRBV6-6
CDR3aa: CASSYSRVAYTF
CDR3nt: TGTGCCAGCAGTTACTCGAGGGTTGCCTACACCTTC

abundance: few
j_gene: TRBJ2-3
d_gene: NA
v_gene: TRBV6-5
CDR3aa: CASSETGSTDTQYF
CDR3nt: TGTGCCAGCAGTGAAACAGGGTCCACAGATACGCAGTATTTT

abundance: NA
j_gene: TRBJ2-7
d_gene: TRBD1
v_gene: TRBV5-1
CDR3aa: CASSLDPGGNYEQYF
CDR3nt: TGCGCCAGCAGCTTGGATCCAGGGGGTAACTACGAGCAGTACTTC

abundance: few
j_gene: TRBJ2-5
d_gene: NA
v_gene: TRBV11-3
CDR3aa: CASSLRGQETQYF
CDR3nt: TGTGCCAGCAGCTTACGCGGACAAGAGACCCAGTACTTC

abundance: NA
j_gene: TRBJ2-7
d_gene: NA
v_gene: TRBV4-3
CDR3aa: CASSQGWGRGASYEQYF
CDR3nt: TGCGCCAGCAGCCAAGGATGGGGACGGGGGGCTTCCTACGAGCAGTACTTC

abundance: few
j_gene: TRBJ1-5
d_gene: TRBD1
v_gene: TRBV5-5
CDR3aa: CASSRSRGQVGQPQHF
CDR3nt: TGTGCCAGCAGCCGGAGCCGGGGACAGGTCGGCCAGCCCCAGCATTTT

abundance: few
j_gene: TRBJ2-3
d_gene: TRBD2
v_gene: TRBV10-3
CDR3aa: CAIMEEREDTQYF
CDR3nt: TGTGCCATCATGGAGGAGCGGGAGGATACGCAGTATTTT

abundance: NA
j_gene: TRBJ2-3
d_gene: TRBD2
v_gene: TRBV7-6
CDR3aa: CASSATLAGGRDTQYF
CDR3nt: TGTGCCAGCAGCGCCACTCTAGCGGGGGGTCGAGATACGCAGTATTTT

abundance: NA
j_gene: TRBJ1-6
d_gene: NA
v_gene: TRBV11-2
CDR3aa: CASTSGSYNSPLHF
CDR3nt: TGTGCCAGCACCAGCGGGTCCTATAATTCACCCCTCCACTTT

abundance: few
j_gene: TRBJ2-3
d_gene: TRBD2
v_gene: TRBV5-1
CDR3aa: CASSSGLAGGWGADTQYF
CDR3nt: TGCGCCAGCAGCTCGGGACTAGCGGGGGGGTGGGGGGCAGATACGCAGTATTTT

abundance: NA
j_gene: TRBJ1-4
d_gene: NA
v_gene: TRBV10-3
CDR3aa: CAITAGEGEKLFF
CDR3nt: TGTGCCATCACCGCCGGGGAGGGTGAAAAACTGTTTTTT

abundance: NA
j_gene: TRBJ2-7
d_gene: TRBD1
v_gene: TRBV28
CDR3aa: CASSPPPRTGSPYEQYF
CDR3nt: TGTGCCAGCAGTCCACCTCCTCGGACAGGGAGCCCCTACGAGCAGTACTTC

abundance: NA
j_gene: TRBJ1-1
d_gene: NA
v_gene: TRBV10-1
CDR3aa: CASSGRVGTEAFF
CDR3nt: TGCGCCAGCAGTGGCCGGGTTGGCACTGAAGCTTTCTTT

abundance: NA
j_gene: TRBJ1-4
d_gene: TRBD1
v_gene: TRBV13
CDR3aa: CASSKGTGAASTNEKLFF
CDR3nt: TGTGCCAGCAGCAAGGGGACAGGGGCCGCATCAACTAATGAAAAACTGTTTTTT

abundance: once
j_gene: TRBJ2-2
d_gene: TRBD1
v_gene: TRBV7-9
CDR3aa: CASSLLATGSSGELFF
CDR3nt: TGTGCCAGCAGCTTACTCGCGACAGGGAGCTCCGGGGAGCTGTTTTTT

abundance: NA
j_gene: TRBJ2-7
d_gene: NA
v_gene: TRBV11-2
CDR3aa: CASSFPEDYEQYF
CDR3nt: TGTGCCAGCAGCTTTCCAGAGGACTACGAGCAGTACTTC

abundance: NA
j_gene: TRBJ2-5
d_gene: TRBD2
v_gene: TRBV19
CDR3aa: CASSSYRTSGATETQYF
CDR3nt: TGTGCCAGTAGTTCATACCGGACTAGCGGGGCGACGGAGACCCAGTACTTC

abundance: once
j_gene: TRBJ2-3
d_gene: TRBD1
v_gene: TRBV13
CDR3aa: CASSVVGTAVDTQYF
CDR3nt: TGTGCCAGCAGCGTAGTTGGGACAGCGGTAGATACGCAGTATTTT

abundance: NA
j_gene: TRBJ2-3
d_gene: TRBD1
v_gene: TRBV10-2
CDR3aa: CASSATGGWTDTQYF
CDR3nt: TGCGCCAGCAGTGCAACAGGGGGGTGGACAGATACGCAGTATTTT

abundance: NA
j_gene: TRBJ1-1
d_gene: NA
v_gene: TRBV5-1
CDR3aa: CASSLDQGGVNTEAFF
CDR3nt: TGCGCCAGCAGCTTGGATCAGGGAGGGGTGAACACTGAAGCTTTCTTT

abundance: NA
j_gene: TRBJ2-5
d_gene: TRBD2
v_gene: TRBV28
CDR3aa: CASRPGGTQETQYF
CDR3nt: TGTGCCAGCAGGCCCGGGGGGACCCAAGAGACCCAGTACTTC

abundance: NA
j_gene: TRBJ2-1
d_gene: NA
v_gene: TRBV9
CDR3aa: CASSPGVATYNEQFF
CDR3nt: TGTGCCAGCAGCCCCGGGGTAGCGACGTACAATGAGCAGTTCTTC

abundance: NA
j_gene: TRBJ2-7
d_gene: TRBD1
v_gene: TRBV29-1
CDR3aa: CSVEDRGTDSYEQYF
CDR3nt: TGCAGCGTTGAAGATCGTGGGACAGACTCCTACGAGCAGTACTTC

abundance: NA
j_gene: TRBJ1-1
d_gene: NA
v_gene: TRBV6-5
CDR3aa: CASSGSNTEAFF
CDR3nt: TGTGCCAGCTCAGGGTCGAACACTGAAGCTTTCTTT

abundance: medium-sized
j_gene: TRBJ2-5
d_gene: TRBD2
v_gene: TRBV4-3
CDR3aa: CASSQERGGQETQYF
CDR3nt: TGCGCCAGCAGCCAAGAGCGGGGGGGCCAAGAGACCCAGTACTTC

abundance: NA
j_gene: TRBJ1-1
d_gene: NA
v_gene: TRBV28
CDR3aa: CASSSNPGMNTEAFF
CDR3nt: TGTGCCAGCAGTAGCAATCCGGGGATGAACACTGAAGCTTTCTTT

abundance: NA
j_gene: TRBJ2-2
d_gene: TRBD2
v_gene: TRBV11-2
CDR3aa: CASSPRRGTSGGNTGELFF
CDR3nt: TGTGCCAGCAGCCCCCGCAGGGGGACTAGCGGGGGGAACACCGGGGAGCTGTTTTTT

abundance: NA
j_gene: TRBJ1-6
d_gene: TRBD1
v_gene: TRBV30
CDR3aa: CAWSSITGTGVSPLHF
CDR3nt: TGTGCCTGGAGTTCAATCACCGGGACAGGGGTTTCACCCCTCCACTTT

abundance: NA
j_gene: TRBJ1-3
d_gene: TRBD1
v_gene: TRBV9
CDR3aa: CASSGRTGAGNTIYF
CDR3nt: TGTGCCAGCAGCGGACGTACAGGGGCTGGAAACACCATATATTTT